Below are 18 T cell receptor beta chains sequenced from a single sample in a study of blood T cell repertoires in COVID-19. Produced via immunoSEQ multiplex PCR; TCRdb's table is partial and in-frame only. The table records some 350,000 clones, about 90% of them present only once. The sequenced sample was peripheral blood. These receptor sequences come from a woman between 18 and 29 years old who had recovered from COVID-19.

The chain is built from TRBV6-2 or TRBV6-3 and TRBJ2-3; unclear D gene. The V end was cut by 3 bases, the J end by 1 base, with 8 bases between. Germline V gene sequence: CDR1 MNHEY, CDR2 SVGEGT. The CDR3 runs 14 residues. This chain's CDR3 is CASSYLVGTDTQYF. The CDR3 nucleotides read TGTGCCAGCAGTTATTTAGTAGGCACAGATACGCAGTATTTT.

The chain has TRBV28 and TRBJ1-2, with no clear D. V was shortened by 5 bases and J by 4 bases, with 8 bases between the two germline ends. The CDR3 consists of 12 residues. From germline, CDR1 is MDHEN and CDR2 SYDVKM. CDR3: CASSPTRYGYTF. CDR3 sequence (DNA): TGTGCCAGCAGTCCAACACGCTATGGCTACACCTTC.

The gene calls are TRBV11-3 and TRBJ1-3; D is ambiguous. The length of the CDR3 is 14 residues. V was clipped by 6 bases and J by 4 bases, with 13 bases between them. CDR1 is SGHNT, CDR2 YENEEA, per germline. The CDR3 region is CASSTAGGGNTIYF. CDR3 sequence (DNA): TGTGCCAGCAGTACGGCGGGAGGCGGAAACACCATATATTTT.

The V call is TRBV24-1, the J call TRBJ1-5; tentatively, D is TRBD1 (6 bases). The CDR3 length is 15 residues. V lost 3 bases, J lost 4 bases, and 12 bases lay in between. In germline, CDR1 is KGHDR, CDR2 SFDVKD. The CDR3 DNA follows: TGTGCCACCAGTGATACAAGGACAGAAAATCAGCCCCAGCATTTT. Encoded protein: CATSDTRTENQPQHF.

The V gene is TRBV19, the J gene TRBJ2-5; D may be TRBD2 (5 bases). The germline V gene has CDR1 LNHDA and CDR2 SQIVND (reference sequence). V lost 3 bases to trimming and J lost 1 base, with 15 bases between them. There are 16 residues in the CDR3. The CDR3 spells CASSISRRKLQETQYF. For the CDR3, the DNA is TGTGCCAGTAGTATTTCGAGGAGGAAACTCCAAGAGACCCAGTACTTC.

The genes are TRBV25-1 and TRBJ2-1; TRBD2 agrees at 9 bases. The CDR3 totals 16 residues. Germline-derived CDR1 and CDR2 are MGHDK and SYGVNS. V dropped 1 base and J dropped 6; count of bases not matched to a gene: 7. CDR3 in amino acids: CASSELAGARANEQFF. Here the CDR3 DNA reads TGTGCCAGCAGTGAATTAGCGGGAGCCCGGGCCAATGAGCAGTTCTTC.

V is TRBV18 and J is TRBJ2-7; TRBD2 is a possible D gene (5 bases). CDR1 and CDR2 (germline): KGHSH, LQKENI. The ends were cut back, 5 bases at V and 6 bases at J, with 14 bases in the middle. The CDR3 sequence is 13 residues long. CDR3 protein: CASSTRPVSEQYV. In DNA form, the CDR3 reads TGTGCCAGCTCAACTAGACCGGTATCCGAGCAGTACGTC.

The chain joins TRBV5-1 to TRBJ2-1, with 13 positions matching TRBD2. V lost 1 base, J lost 6 bases, and 1 base stayed unmatched. The CDR3 runs to 15 residues. Germline V gene data show CDR1 as SGHRS and CDR2 as YFSETQ. The DNA for the CDR3 is TGCGCCAGCAGCTTGACTAGCGGGAGGGGCAATGAGCAGTTCTTC. It yields the protein CASSLTSGRGNEQFF.

The V call is TRBV5-3, the J call TRBJ2-1; TRBD1 is a possible D gene (6 bases). TRBV5-3 is marked as an open reading frame, function uncertain. Trimming left V 4 bases short and J 0 bases short, with 14 bases between. This CDR3 has 16 residues. In DNA form, the CDR3 reads TGTGCCAGAAGCCCGGGACACCGTCGCTCCTACAATGAGCAGTTCTTC. Residues: CARSPGHRRSYNEQFF.

This clone was detected only once. V and J are TRBV5-1 and TRBJ1-4; no definite D call. CDR3 length: 19 amino acids. Per germline, CDR1 SGHRS and CDR2 YFSETQ. V shed 0 bases and J shed 6 bases, with 24 bases lying between them. Here the CDR3 DNA reads TGCGCCAGCAGCTTGGCCCTGTTTTCCGGGAGACTCTTCGATGAAAAACTGTTTTTT. Its translation: CASSLALFSGRLFDEKLFF.

This clone was detected only once. The chain combines TRBV6-2 or TRBV6-3 with TRBJ1-2, with TRBD1 matching 7 bases. Germline CDR1 reads MNHEY; CDR2 reads SVGEGT. The CDR3 sequence is 16 residues long. V was clipped by 4 bases and J by 7 bases; unmatched bases: 15. CDR3 loop: CASSFRQGVAIIGYTF. CDR3 DNA sequence: TGTGCCAGCAGTTTCCGACAGGGCGTCGCGATTATTGGCTACACCTTC.

The V and J genes are TRBV9 and TRBJ1-2; 10 nucleotides match TRBD1. This CDR3 has 14 amino acids. Per the germline V gene, CDR1 is SGDLS and CDR2 is YYNGEE. J gave up 6 bases and V 2 bases, and 4 bases lay outside the gene matches. The CDR3 nucleotides read TGTGCCAGCAGCGTTCGCGGGACAGGGGATGGCTACACCTTC. Protein product: CASSVRGTGDGYTF.

CDR3 loop: CASRGTSGSGARTDTQYF. CDR3 nucleotides: TGTGCCAGCAGAGGGACTAGCGGGAGTGGGGCAAGGACAGATACGCAGTATTTT. This chain uses TRBV13 with TRBJ2-3, with TRBD2 identical over 14 bases. V was pared by 6 bases and J by 3 bases, with 11 bases of the junction left unmatched. The CDR3 is 18 amino acids. From germline, CDR1 is PRHDT and CDR2 FYEKMQ (reference sequence).

This chain uses TRBV15 with TRBJ1-4, with 9 bases matching TRBD1. Germline values: CDR1 LNHNV, CDR2 YYDKDF (reference sequence). J lost 8 bases, V lost 0 bases, and 4 bases had no gene match. The CDR3 totals 15 residues. The CDR3 coding sequence is TGTGCCACCAGCAGAGAGACCACAGGGGGCGAAAAACTGTTTTTT. As protein: CATSRETTGGEKLFF.

The chain employs TRBV7-2 and TRBJ1-2; no clear D. The CDR3 length is 16 residues. Germline CDR1 and CDR2: SGHTA and FQGNSA. The V end was cut by 1 base, the J end by 5 bases, with 17 bases between. The CDR3 loop is CASSLVVRPSGYGYTF. The CDR3 DNA follows: TGTGCCAGCAGCTTAGTGGTCAGACCCTCGGGGTATGGCTACACCTTC.

In DNA form, the CDR3 reads TGTGCCACCAGTGACCGAGGACTAGCGGGAATGGGTGAGCAGTTCTTC. Translated: CATSDRGLAGMGEQFF. The rearrangement links TRBV24-1 to TRBJ2-1; 12 bases are a match to TRBD2. The V segment lost 4 bases and the J segment 9 bases; nucleotides outside the gene matches: 9. This CDR3 region has 16 residues. CDR1 and CDR2 from the germline V gene are KGHDR and SFDVKD.

The rearrangement uses TRBV5-1 and TRBJ1-4; tentatively, D is TRBD1 (6 bases). There are 18 residues in the CDR3. V lost 1 base and J lost 8, with 24 bases in between. The germline CDR1 and CDR2 sequences are SGHRS and YFSETQ. The CDR3 DNA reads as TGCGCCAGCAGCTTGACGTCCCAAGGACAGCCGACTGGGGAAAAACTGTTTTTT. It yields the protein CASSLTSQGQPTGEKLFF.

The chain is built from TRBV7-2 and TRBJ1-1; 8 nucleotides match TRBD1. The germline gives CDR1 SGHTA, CDR2 FQGNSA. The trim removed 6 bases at V and 5 bases at J, leaving 20 bases unmatched. This CDR3 contains 18 residues. CDR3 sequence (DNA): TGTGCCAGCAGTCGGGCTCTGACTCAGGGGGCGCGGGGGACTGAAGCTTTCTTT. Its protein product is CASSRALTQGARGTEAFF.